Listed here are 21 T cell receptor beta chains from one sample, sequenced in a study of cytomegalovirus exposure and HLA in healthy donors. The PCR ran on 60 Vbeta and 13 Jbeta primers. The table came from immunoSEQ multiplex PCR; TCRdb's copy has only in-frame clones and leaves some out. The top ten clones hold around 5% of a sample with some 250,000 clones, around 80% of them seen once. Sequences were obtained from PBMCs. These receptors were obtained from a woman aged 40 to 49 in good health and CMV-seropositive.

The chain employs TRBV30 and TRBJ1-4, with a tentative D call TRBD1 (5 bases). This CDR3 has 14 amino acids. Germline CDR1 is GTSNPN and CDR2 is SVGIG (reference sequence). Trimming took 2 bases from V and 5 from J, leaving 12 bases between them. The CDR3 region has the DNA TGTGCCTGGAGTTGGGCAGGGAAAAATGAAAAACTGTTTTTT. Amino acid sequence: CAWSWAGKNEKLFF.

This clone has just a few counts. The chain uses TRBV4-1 and TRBJ2-3; 9 nucleotides line up with TRBD2. Germline V lookup: CDR1 MGHRA, CDR2 YSYEKL. The CDR3 runs 19 residues. With 0 bases clipped from V and 7 bases from J, the junction kept 17 bases outside the gene matches. The CDR3 loop is CASSQDWGIGAGGRNTQYF. The CDR3 nucleotides read TGCGCCAGCAGCCAAGATTGGGGTATTGGGGCGGGGGGGCGGAATACGCAGTATTTT.

The count of this clone is one. V is TRBV7-8 and J is TRBJ2-5; 7 positions agree with TRBD1. Losses at the gene ends were 3 bases for V and 4 bases for J; bases not matched to a gene: 2. Germline values: CDR1 SGHVS, CDR2 FQNEAQ. The CDR3 totals 13 residues. In nucleotides, the CDR3 is TGTGCCAGCAGCTTTAACAGGGGAGAGACCCAGTACTTC. Translated: CASSFNRGETQYF.

The rearrangement uses TRBV6-1 and TRBJ1-2, with a weak D call TRBD1 (6 bases). Germline V gives CDR1 MNHNS, CDR2 SASEGT. This CDR3 has 13 residues. With 5 bases removed from V and 8 bases from J, the gap between germline ends came to 15 bases. CDR3 loop: CASSPNREGGYTF. For the CDR3, the DNA is TGTGCCAGCAGTCCAAACAGGGAAGGGGGCTACACCTTC.

This sequence joins TRBV7-2 and TRBJ2-7, with 11 bases lining up with TRBD2. The CDR3 has 15 amino acids. Germline assignment: CDR1 SGHTA and CDR2 FQGNSA. Losses at the gene ends were 8 bases for V and 1 base for J; bases not matched to a gene: 7. CDR3: CASGTSGRWSYEQYF. The DNA of the CDR3 is TGTGCCAGCGGAACTAGCGGGAGATGGTCCTACGAGCAGTACTTC.

V is TRBV5-4 and J is TRBJ2-2; D remains ambiguous. The V gene lost 3 bases and the J gene lost 5 bases, with 8 bases spanning the gap. The length of the CDR3 is 13 residues. Germline V gives CDR1 SGHNT, CDR2 YYREEE (reference sequence). The CDR3 nucleotides are TGTGCCAGCAGCTACCACGGGACCGGGGAGCTGTTTTTT. Translating gives CASSYHGTGELFF.

The CDR3 sequence: CASSSGQVLNIGYTF. As DNA, the CDR3 is TGTGCCAGCTCATCTGGACAGGTCTTAAATATTGGCTACACCTTC. This chain links TRBV18 with TRBJ1-2, with TRBD1 identical over 7 bases. This CDR3 region has 15 residues. V lost 5 bases and J lost 7; bases outside the gene matches: 13. The germline V gene encodes CDR1 KGHSH and CDR2 LQKENI.

This clone was observed a handful of times. The gene calls are TRBV7-2 and TRBJ2-1; 8 bases align to TRBD2. The CDR3 has 15 residues. The V and J ends lost 2 bases and 7 bases, in that order; junction bases with no gene match: 7. The germline CDR1 and CDR2 sequences are SGHTA and FQGNSA. The DNA for the CDR3 is TGTGCCAGCAGCTTAAAAGTAGCGGGACAAAATGAGCAGTTCTTC. Translating gives CASSLKVAGQNEQFF.

This clone was counted between two and nine times. The chain recombines TRBV27 with TRBJ2-7, with 8 bases identical to TRBD1. The junction had 10 bases not matched to a gene; V was cut back by 6 bases and J by 3 bases. The germline V gene encodes CDR1 MNHEY and CDR2 SMNVEV (reference sequence). This CDR3 has 15 amino acids. The CDR3 here is CASSQTGTGIYEQYF. As DNA, the CDR3 is TGTGCCAGCAGCCAGACCGGGACAGGCATCTACGAGCAGTACTTC.

This chain connects TRBV9 to TRBJ1-3; 7 nucleotides match TRBD1. Germline CDR1 reads SGDLS; CDR2 reads YYNGEE. The CDR3 has 15 amino acids. V was pared by 0 bases and J by 3 bases, with 3 bases of the junction left unmatched. As DNA, the CDR3 is TGTGCCAGCAGCGTAGAGGGGGCTGGTGGAAACACCATATATTTT. Translated, it gives CASSVEGAGGNTIYF.

The genes are TRBV6-5 and TRBJ1-5; a possible D gene is TRBD1 (5 bases). Trimming pared 5 bases from V and 0 bases from J, leaving 8 bases between. The CDR3 spans 14 residues. The V gene's germline CDR1 is MNHEY and CDR2 SVGAGI. CDR3 protein: CASSVGVSNQPQHF. Written as DNA, the CDR3 is TGTGCCAGCAGTGTAGGGGTTAGCAATCAGCCCCAGCATTTT.

The chain's CDR3 is CASTNRRASFSDTQYF. DNA for the CDR3: TGTGCCAGCACCAACCGGAGGGCTAGTTTCTCAGATACGCAGTATTTT. The V gene is TRBV7-2, the J gene TRBJ2-3; a weak D match, TRBD2 (6 bases). The germline V gene has CDR1 SGHTA and CDR2 FQGNSA. CDR3 length: 16 residues. Trimming took 7 bases from V and 4 from J, leaving 21 bases between them.

The CDR3 protein is CAISEGSAGLFF. CDR3 DNA: TGTGCCATCAGTGAGGGGTCGGCGGGGCTGTTTTTT. The genes are TRBV10-3 and TRBJ2-2, with D perhaps matching TRBD2 (5 bases). Trimming took off 2 bases at V and 13 bases at J, with 11 bases between the two ends. This CDR3 spans 12 amino acids. Germline V gene sequence: CDR1 ENHRY, CDR2 SYGVKD.

The chain uses TRBV5-1 and TRBJ1-5; unclear D gene. Trimming left V 0 bases short and J 6 bases short, with 7 bases between. The CDR3 is made up of 13 amino acids. Per the germline V gene, CDR1 is SGHRS and CDR2 is YFSETQ. The CDR3, as DNA: TGCGCCAGCAGCTTGGGGCCGTCTCAGCCCCAGCATTTT. This codes for CASSLGPSQPQHF.

The J gene is TRBJ1-5, the V gene TRBV19; D possibly corresponds to TRBD1 (6 bases). Trimming left V 5 bases short and J 7 bases short, with 18 bases between. This CDR3 has 15 amino acids. The germline V gene has CDR1 LNHDA and CDR2 SQIVND (reference sequence). Here the CDR3 reads CASSALIDGTQPQHF. CDR3 sequence (DNA): TGTGCCAGTAGTGCTCTCATTGACGGGACACAGCCCCAGCATTTT. Variable domain in full (rest from reference TRBV19 and TRBJ1-5): DGGITQSPKYLFRKEGQNVTLSCEQNLNHDAMYWYRQDPGQGLRLIYYSQIVNDFQKGDIAEGYSVSREKKESFPLTVTSAQKNPTAFYLCASSALIDGTQPQHFGDGTRLSIL.

A single count supports this clone. The chain couples TRBV7-3 to TRBJ2-1; D is perhaps TRBD2 (6 bases). The CDR3 totals 14 residues. The germline CDR1 and CDR2 sequences are SGHTA and FQGTGA. Trimming removed 0 bases from V and 6 bases from J, with 9 bases in between. CDR3 residues: CASSLTGGSNEQFF. CDR3 bases: TGTGCCAGCAGCTTAACTGGGGGGAGCAATGAGCAGTTCTTC.

This clone was found a few times. The chain uses TRBV2 and TRBJ2-2; 7 positions match TRBD1. CDR3 size: 15 residues. Germline V gene data show CDR1 as SNHLY and CDR2 as FYNNEI. V was pared by 2 bases and J by 4 bases, with 4 bases of the junction left unmatched. Here the CDR3 DNA reads TGTGCCAGCAGTGAACAGGGGGTGGGCACCGGGGAGCTGTTTTTT. Translating it yields CASSEQGVGTGELFF.

The gene calls are TRBV10-1 and TRBJ2-6; a possible D gene is TRBD2 (6 bases). CDR3 size: 15 residues. V was clipped by 6 bases and J by 0 bases, with 9 bases between them. Germline V gene lookup returns CDR1 WNHNN and CDR2 SYGVQD (reference sequence). The CDR3 loop is CASSPGGSGANVLTF. The DNA for the CDR3 is TGCGCCAGCAGCCCCGGGGGCTCTGGGGCCAACGTCCTGACTTTC.

This clone was seen more than once but under ten times. V gene TRBV13 combines with J gene TRBJ2-7; D remains unclear. In germline, CDR1 is PRHDT, CDR2 FYEKMQ (reference sequence). With 0 bases removed from V and 2 bases from J, the gap between germline ends came to 8 bases. The CDR3 has 14 residues. CDR3 in amino acids: CASSLGPVTYEQYF. CDR3 nucleotide sequence: TGTGCCAGCAGCTTAGGCCCGGTGACCTACGAGCAGTACTTC.

V gene TRBV10-1 combines with J gene TRBJ2-3, with 11 bases lining up with TRBD2. The junction had 8 bases not matched to a gene; V was cut back by 0 bases and J by 6 bases. Looked up from germline, CDR1 is WNHNN and CDR2 is SYGVQD (reference sequence). CDR3 length equals 17 residues. The CDR3 DNA follows: TGCGCCAGCAGTGAGTCGTCACTAGCGGGAGTATCGGATACGCAGTATTTT. Translated: CASSESSLAGVSDTQYF.

This clone was counted only a few times. The chain recombines TRBV27 with TRBJ2-1, with 9 bases matching TRBD2. The CDR3 is 15 residues long. With 0 bases clipped from V and 7 bases from J, the junction kept 4 bases outside the gene matches. Germline CDR1 MNHEY, CDR2 SMNVEV (reference sequence). This chain's CDR3 is CASSLSSSGNNEQFF. The CDR3 coding sequence is TGTGCCAGCAGTTTATCGTCTAGCGGGAATAATGAGCAGTTCTTC.